The text below deals with one TCR beta chain. There is no known antigen for this receptor. No base quality information exists; no much larger clone differs at one position. This entry comes from a study of blood T cell repertoires in COVID-19 (dated by TCRdb to between 2020 and 2021). With regard to the full study: Collaborator samples came from the United States, Italy and Spain and covered acute and convalescent phases of COVID-19. Samples came from the ongoing ImmuneRACE study (first 160 participants) plus 1,254 subjects from 6 global collaborators. The prospective study material was composed of cDNA or gDNA derived from T cells, B-cell-depleted T cells, or PBMCs. Where HLA class I and class II types were available, the types were taken from metadata supplied by the sample provider, not from assay-based typing. The sample metadata nearly always contained a de-identified subject ID, COVID-19 status, age in years and sex. Deeply sampled blood TCRbeta repertoires from subjects exposed to, actively infected with, or recovered from COVID-19 were included in the dataset. A freely available public database, intended as a resource for researchers studying the immune response to SARS-CoV-2, is where the repertoires were released. Findings and caveats that apply to the study as a whole: The amount of clinical and demographic metadata varied by source and participant and was provided uncurated.

TCRbeta CDR3 regions were amplified from genomic DNA using the immunoSEQ Assay, a bias-controlled multiplex PCR. The paper's processing steps were these. The number of nucleated cells in each sample was estimated from the amplification of reference gene primers within the assay. To quantify the absolute abundance of each unique TCRbeta CDR3 rearrangement, sequence reads were collapsed and filtered. For each sample, productive Simpson clonality was calculated as the square root of Simpson's diversity index across productive rearrangements. This is the immuneACCESS table as TCRdb keeps it, with only in-frame sequences that have V and J called. A part of the clones is gone; compared with another copy, unresolved V genes explain less than half, and the rest is unexplained. The V and J calls and clone size were taken over from that table, and D and trimming were inferred from the DNA. The sample contains around 76,000 clones, roughly 76% of them found a single time. 28% of the sample belongs to the ten largest clones.

The germline V gene (reference sequence) yields LNHDA for CDR1 and SQIVND for CDR2. Its CDR3 holds 17 amino acids, cysteine through phenylalanine. Only the CDR3 DNA is retained, 51 bases long and in frame from the first base. The V end gives up 6 bases and the J end 4 bases, leaving 10 bases in the junction not matched to a gene. Whole blood was collected in K2EDTA tubes by collaborating institutions according to the institutions' own protocols. For TCRbeta analysis, collaborator samples were shipped as frozen whole blood, as isolated PBMCs, or as DNA extracted from either sample type. This clonotype was obtained from an elderly woman with active or convalescent COVID-19. The V and J genes are TRBV19 and TRBJ1-6; TRBD1 agrees with 9 junctional bases. Input material: peripheral blood. DNA sequence: TGTGCCAGTAGGGGCCGCGGACAGGGGCCTTATAATTCACCCCTCCACTTT. It translates as CASRGRGQGPYNSPLHF.